The present T cell receptor beta chain was sequenced within a study of blood T cell repertoires in COVID-19. Study-level information: There were acute and convalescent COVID-19 samples, and they came from the United States, Italy and Spain.

Under the authors' procedure: Reference gene primer amplification gave estimated nucleated cell counts. TCRdb's table, derived via immunoSEQ multiplex PCR, lists solely in-frame clones and lacks some. V and J calls and clone size are given by that table; D and trimming were obtained from the DNA. The sample consists of around 97,000 clones, just over 85% of them appearing once. This clone is a singleton in its sample. Unmatched junction bases numbered 9, after V lost 2 bases and J lost 0 bases. Germline assignment: CDR1 MDHEN and CDR2 SYDVKM. CDR3 length: 17 amino acids. Specimen: peripheral blood. This receptor was taken from a human donor in a cohort sampled during active COVID-19. The rearrangement joins TRBV28 to TRBJ2-7; 8 bases line up with TRBD1. This CDR3 is CASSLQGATLISYEQYF. In nucleotides, the CDR3 is TGTGCCAGCAGTTTACAGGGGGCGACCCTAATCTCCTACGAGCAGTACTTC.